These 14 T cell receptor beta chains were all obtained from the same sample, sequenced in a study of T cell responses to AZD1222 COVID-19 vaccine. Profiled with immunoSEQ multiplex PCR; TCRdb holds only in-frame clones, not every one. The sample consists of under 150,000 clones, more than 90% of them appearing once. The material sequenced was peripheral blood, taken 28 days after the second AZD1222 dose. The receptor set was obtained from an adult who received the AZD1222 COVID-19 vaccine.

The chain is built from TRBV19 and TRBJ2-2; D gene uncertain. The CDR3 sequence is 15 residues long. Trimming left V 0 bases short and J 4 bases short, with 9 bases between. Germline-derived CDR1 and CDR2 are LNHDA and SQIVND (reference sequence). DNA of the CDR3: TGTGCCAGTAGTATAGATGGCAGTCTCACCGGGGAGCTGTTTTTT. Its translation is CASSIDGSLTGELFF.

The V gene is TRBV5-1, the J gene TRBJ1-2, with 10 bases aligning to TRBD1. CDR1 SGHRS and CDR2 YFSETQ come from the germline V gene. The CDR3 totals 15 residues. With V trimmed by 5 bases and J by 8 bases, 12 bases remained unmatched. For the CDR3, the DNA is TGCGCCAGCAGTCCGCTCGGGACAGGGGTTAGAGGCTACACCTTC. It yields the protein CASSPLGTGVRGYTF.

The CDR3 DNA follows: TGCGCCAGCAGCCAGTCCGGGACAGTCACAGATACGCAGTATTTT. It yields the protein CASSQSGTVTDTQYF. This rearrangement joins TRBV4-1 to TRBJ2-3; 7 nucleotides align to TRBD1. Germline V lookup: CDR1 MGHRA, CDR2 YSYEKL. The CDR3 is 15 amino acids. The trim removed 3 bases at V and 2 bases at J, leaving 5 bases unmatched.

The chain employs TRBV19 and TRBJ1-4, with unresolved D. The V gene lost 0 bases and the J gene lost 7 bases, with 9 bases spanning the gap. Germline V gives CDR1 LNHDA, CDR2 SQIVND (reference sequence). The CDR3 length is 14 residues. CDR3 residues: CASSIEGSGEKLFF. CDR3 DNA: TGTGCCAGTAGTATAGAAGGCTCAGGTGAAAAACTGTTTTTT.

CDR3 region: CASSPQGVTSSGNTIYF. The CDR3 DNA is TGTGCCAGCAGTCCCCAGGGGGTTACGAGCTCTGGAAACACCATATATTTT. The rearrangement joins TRBV6-6 to TRBJ1-3, with TRBD1 matching over 7 bases. Germline lookup yields CDR1 MNHNY and CDR2 SVGAGI (reference sequence). CDR3 length equals 17 residues. Trimming cost V 5 bases and J 0 bases; bases outside gene matches: 10.

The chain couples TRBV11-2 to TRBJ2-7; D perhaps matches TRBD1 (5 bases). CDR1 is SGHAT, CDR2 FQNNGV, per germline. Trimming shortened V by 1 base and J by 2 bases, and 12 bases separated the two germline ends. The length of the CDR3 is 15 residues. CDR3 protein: CASSLGQGAPYEQYF. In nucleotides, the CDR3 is TGTGCCAGCAGCTTAGGCCAGGGCGCGCCCTACGAGCAGTACTTC.

This CDR3 reads CASSPGVGPHNEQFF. Here the CDR3 DNA reads TGTGCCAGCAGCCCGGGGGTGGGACCCCACAATGAGCAGTTCTTC. This chain links TRBV9 with TRBJ2-1; the D gene is possibly TRBD2 (6 bases). Germline V gene data show CDR1 as SGDLS and CDR2 as YYNGEE. V lost 4 bases and J lost 5, with 16 bases in between. The CDR3 spans 15 residues.

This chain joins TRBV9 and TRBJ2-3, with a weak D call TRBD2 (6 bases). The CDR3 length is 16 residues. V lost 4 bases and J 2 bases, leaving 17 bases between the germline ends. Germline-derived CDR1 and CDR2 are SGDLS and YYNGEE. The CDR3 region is CASSHPASAVTDTQYF. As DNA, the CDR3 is TGTGCCAGCAGCCACCCGGCTAGCGCCGTCACAGATACGCAGTATTTT.

CDR3 coding DNA: TGCAGCGTTGCTCAGGGGCCCTCTGGGGCCAACGTCCTGACTTTC. Protein product: CSVAQGPSGANVLTF. The rearrangement uses TRBV29-1 and TRBJ2-6, with D possibly matching TRBD1 (6 bases). The CDR3 consists of 15 residues. The V gene lost 4 bases and the J gene lost 0 bases, with 10 bases spanning the gap. Germline V gene data show CDR1 as SQVTM and CDR2 as ANQGSEA. The whole variable domain, remainder taken from reference TRBV29-1 and TRBJ2-6, is SAVISQKPSRDICQRGTSLTIQCQVDSQVTMMFWYRQQPGQSLTLIATANQGSEATYESGFVIDKFPISRPNLTFSTLTVSNMSPEDSSIYLCSVAQGPSGANVLTFGAGSRLTVL.

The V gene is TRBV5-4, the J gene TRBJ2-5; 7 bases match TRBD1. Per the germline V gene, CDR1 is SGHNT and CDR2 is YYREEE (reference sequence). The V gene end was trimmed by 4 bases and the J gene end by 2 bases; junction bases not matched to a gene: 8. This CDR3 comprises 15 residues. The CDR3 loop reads CASSRGGQPQETQYF. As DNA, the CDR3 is TGTGCCAGCAGCCGAGGGGGACAGCCTCAAGAGACCCAGTACTTC.

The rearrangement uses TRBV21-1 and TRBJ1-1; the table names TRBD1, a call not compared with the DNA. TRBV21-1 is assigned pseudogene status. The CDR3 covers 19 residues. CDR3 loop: CASTLRRDRWRPWNTEAFF. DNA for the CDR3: TGTGCCAGCACCTTAAGGCGGGACAGGTGGAGGCCATGGAACACTGAAGCTTTCTTT.

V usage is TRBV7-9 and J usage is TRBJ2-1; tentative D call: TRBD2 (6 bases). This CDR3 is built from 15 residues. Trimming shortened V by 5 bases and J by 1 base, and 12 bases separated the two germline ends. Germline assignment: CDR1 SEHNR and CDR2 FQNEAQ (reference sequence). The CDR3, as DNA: TGTGCCAGCAGCCCGCACGGGAGTTCCTACAATGAGCAGTTCTTC. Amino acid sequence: CASSPHGSSYNEQFF.

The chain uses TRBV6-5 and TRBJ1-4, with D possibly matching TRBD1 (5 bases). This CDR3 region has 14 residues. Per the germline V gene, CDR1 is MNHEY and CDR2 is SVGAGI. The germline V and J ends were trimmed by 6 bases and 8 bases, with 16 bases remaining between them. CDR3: CASSARVIGEKLFF. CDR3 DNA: TGTGCCAGCAGCGCCAGGGTAATCGGCGAAAAACTGTTTTTT.

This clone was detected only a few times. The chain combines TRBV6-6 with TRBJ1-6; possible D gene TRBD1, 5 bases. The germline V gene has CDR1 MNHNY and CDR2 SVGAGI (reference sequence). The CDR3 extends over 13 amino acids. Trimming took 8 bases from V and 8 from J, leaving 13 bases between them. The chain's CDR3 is CASGVPGDSPLHF. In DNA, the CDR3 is TGTGCCAGCGGTGTCCCGGGGGATTCACCCCTCCACTTT.